Each of the 5 T cell receptor beta chains below was sequenced from the same sample in a study of human T cells and chemical hapten exposure. TCRdb recomputed calls from the RACE reads with MiXCR, one row per CDR3 protein. The table includes 35,000 to 45,000 distinct CDR3 sequences, roughly 12% detected once. Time point in this sample: pre-sensitization, week 0. Regarding treatment: therapeutic diphenylcyclopropenone sensitization with weekly scalp DPC. Blood, whole and unfractionated, served as the source for total RNA extraction. The source material was whole blood, sampled in connection with sensitization to the hapten diphenylcyclopropenone (DPC). The origin of the receptors is a woman aged 35 to 49 with alopecia areata. Some clones in this sample may be carry-over from other donors' samples.

This clonotype was counted between two and nine times. The chain has TRBV6-5 and TRBJ2-1; 9 nucleotides match TRBD2. The V gene end was trimmed by 2 bases and the J gene end by 7 bases; junction bases not matched to a gene: 3. The CDR3 is 14 residues long. Germline lookup yields CDR1 MNHEY and CDR2 SVGAGI. CDR3 DNA: TGTGCCAGCAGTTACGGACTAGCGTATAATGAGCAGTTCTTC. As protein: CASSYGLAYNEQFF.

By sample share, this clonotype is medium-sized. The chain employs TRBV19 and TRBJ2-6, with TRBD2 as a possible D gene (5 bases). The V end lost 10 bases, the J end lost 0 bases, and 13 bases lay between the germline ends. CDR3 length equals 15 residues. Per the germline V gene, CDR1 is LNHDA and CDR2 is SQIVND (reference sequence). CDR3 DNA: TGTGCCACTGGCGCGGGCTACTCTGGGGCCAACGTCCTGACTTTC. It encodes CATGAGYSGANVLTF.

This clonotype was detected only a few times. The V gene is TRBV28, the J gene TRBJ2-7; the D gene could be TRBD1 or TRBD2 (5 bases each). With 4 bases removed from V and 3 bases from J, the gap between germline ends came to 13 bases. This CDR3 comprises 14 residues. CDR1 and CDR2 (germline): MDHEN, SYDVKM. CDR3 region: CASSSTGPYYEQYF. DNA for the CDR3: TGTGCCAGCAGTTCGACGGGGCCCTACTACGAGCAGTACTTC.

This clonotype is labeled as medium-sized (0.01 to 0.1%). The J gene is TRBJ2-7, the V gene TRBV7-9; D is ambiguous. V dropped 1 base and J dropped 2 bases, with 9 bases sitting between them. Germline CDR1 is SEHNR and CDR2 is FQNEAQ (reference sequence). The CDR3 spans 14 residues. The CDR3 is CASSLDRAPYEQYF. Here the CDR3 DNA reads TGTGCCAGCAGCTTAGACAGAGCCCCCTACGAGCAGTACTTC.

This clonotype was recorded many times. For the CDR3, the DNA is TGTGCCAGTAGTATCCGACAGGGGGAGCAGTTCTTC. Amino acid sequence: CASSIRQGEQFF. This rearrangement joins TRBV19 to TRBJ2-1; 8 bases match TRBD1. Germline V lookup: CDR1 LNHDA, CDR2 SQIVND (reference sequence). The CDR3 is 12 amino acids. V lost 3 bases to trimming and J lost 10 bases; unmatched junction nucleotides: 2.